Sequencing of this T cell receptor beta chain was carried out in a study of spatial heterogeneity in lung cancer. Whole-study context: Within raw reads, each unique TCR and UMI combination appeared on average more than ten times.

Time point in this sample: sample taken at primary tumor resection. The donors, roughly 70 patients with untreated early-stage non-small cell lung cancer, provided the samples. No cell sorting; template was whole RNA from tumor, lung tissue or PBMC. A single record per CDR3 protein comes from TCRdb applying MiXCR to the 5' RACE reads. Among 7,000 to 8,500 distinct CDR3 sequences listed, around 8.9% were seen once. This clonotype appeared many times. Sample: normal lung tissue next to the tumor, taken at surgery. The TCR comes from a male donor with early-stage non-small cell lung cancer.

CDR3 coding DNA: TGTGCCAGCAGTTTAGCGGCGACAGGTCTTCCCGTAAAACTGTTTTTT. Protein sequence: CASSLAATGLPVKLFF. The V and J genes are TRBV12-3 or TRBV12-4 and TRBJ1-4; TRBD1 is a possible D gene (6 bases). CDR3 length: 16 residues. V lost 0 bases to trimming and J lost 10 bases, with 18 bases between them.